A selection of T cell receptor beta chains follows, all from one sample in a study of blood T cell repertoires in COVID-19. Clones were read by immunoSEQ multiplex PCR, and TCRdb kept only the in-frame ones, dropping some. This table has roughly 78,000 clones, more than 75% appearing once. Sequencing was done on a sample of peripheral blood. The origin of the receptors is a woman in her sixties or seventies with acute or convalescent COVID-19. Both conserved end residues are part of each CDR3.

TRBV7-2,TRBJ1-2,CASSLNPGTGSLYGYTF
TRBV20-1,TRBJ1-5,CSAGGGQPQHF
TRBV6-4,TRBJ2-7,CASRLVIEQYF
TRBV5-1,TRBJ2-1,CATSPTGTGNEQFF
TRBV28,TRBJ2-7,CASIESGQPYEQYF
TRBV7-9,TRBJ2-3,CASSSRVAGGGRSTDTQYF
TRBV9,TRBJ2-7,CASSVEGGPYEQYF
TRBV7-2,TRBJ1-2,CASSPQGLGGYTF
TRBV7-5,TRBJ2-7,CARRSHLAGVYEQYF
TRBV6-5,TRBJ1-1,CASRGQLDTEAFF
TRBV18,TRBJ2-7,CASSPPGQAYEQYF
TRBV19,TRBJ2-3,CASSRAGGQDTQYF
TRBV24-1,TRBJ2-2,CATSDLGRDTGELFF
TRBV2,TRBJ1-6,CASSDWAPDSPLHF
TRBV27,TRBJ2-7,CASSGGGYSYEQYF
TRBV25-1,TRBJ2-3,CASRRNALTDTQYF
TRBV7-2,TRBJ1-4,CASSWGHLNEKLFF
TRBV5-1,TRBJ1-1,CASSLRPTGVGLTEAFF
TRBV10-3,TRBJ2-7,CAISEGTGGFYEQYF
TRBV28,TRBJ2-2,CASSPGLADTGELFF
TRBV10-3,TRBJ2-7,CAISDWDSPSTYEQYF
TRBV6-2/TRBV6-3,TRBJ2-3,CASSYSSRGNRGSTDTQYF
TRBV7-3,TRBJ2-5,CASSLTSGRGPTETQYF
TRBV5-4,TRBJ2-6,CASSPGGIGANVLTF
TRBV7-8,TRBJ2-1,CASSGRAGGGHEQFF
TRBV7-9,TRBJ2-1,CASSPRTGGDSYNEQFF
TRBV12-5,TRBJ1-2,CASGFPGQVGTNYGYTF
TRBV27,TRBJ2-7,CASRGTGEAYEQYF
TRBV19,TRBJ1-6,CASSTNYRGNSPLHF
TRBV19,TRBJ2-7,CASSTSGTGPYEQYF
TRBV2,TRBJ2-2,CASSERQGLTGELFF
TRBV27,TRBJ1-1,CASGLSRGGTEAFF
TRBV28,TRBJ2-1,CASSFWDNSRNEQFF
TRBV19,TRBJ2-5,CASSIGQIRQETQYF
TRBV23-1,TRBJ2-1,CASSQSKGDRGYNEQFF
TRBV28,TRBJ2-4,CASREGTDRGIQYF
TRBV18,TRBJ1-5,CASSPDRNSNQPQHF
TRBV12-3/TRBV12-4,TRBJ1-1,CASSSGIRAFF
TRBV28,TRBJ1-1,CASSGPGQGYEAFF
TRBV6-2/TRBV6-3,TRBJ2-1,CASSYSSGGGNEQFF
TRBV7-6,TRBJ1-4,CASSQATPGNEKLFF
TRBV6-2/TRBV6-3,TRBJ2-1,CASSRQNPYNEQFF
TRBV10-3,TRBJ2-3,CAISDARGADTQYF
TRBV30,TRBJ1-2,CACLKEGDSNYGYTF
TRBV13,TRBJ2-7,CASSFDRGSHEQYF
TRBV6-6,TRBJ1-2,CASSPDNSGGYTF
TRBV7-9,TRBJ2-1,CASSLSRVEQFF
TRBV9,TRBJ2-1,CASTKTGAGGLAGSYNEQFF
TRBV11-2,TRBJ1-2,CASSPAGYGYTF
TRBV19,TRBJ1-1,CASSAGQGFTEAFF
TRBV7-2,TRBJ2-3,CASSLTGDTQYF
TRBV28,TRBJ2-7,CASSSWTSGLYEQYF
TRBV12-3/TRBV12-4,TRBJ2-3,CASAVSTDTQYF